The 25 T cell receptor beta chains listed next were all sequenced from one sample in a study of blood T cell repertoires in COVID-19. Sequencing was performed with immunoSEQ multiplex PCR; in TCRdb, only in-frame clones are kept and a portion is missing. The sample records 120,000 to 150,000 clones, just over 85% being singletons. The specimen was peripheral blood. All receptors come from a woman aged 60 to 75 with acute or convalescent COVID-19.

This chain connects TRBV28 to TRBJ1-2; TRBD1 agrees at 8 bases. J lost 8 bases, V lost 5 bases, and 7 bases had no gene match. CDR1 is MDHEN and CDR2 is SYDVKM in the germline V gene. This CDR3 has 13 residues. Here the CDR3 reads CASSVQGGWGYTF. Written as DNA, the CDR3 is TGTGCCAGCAGTGTACAGGGGGGATGGGGCTACACCTTC.

The V and J genes are TRBV19 and TRBJ2-7; 9 positions agree with TRBD1. The CDR3 length is 14 residues. Germline V gene sequence: CDR1 LNHDA, CDR2 SQIVND (reference sequence). V shed 4 bases and J 5 bases; nucleotides not matched to a gene: 6. The CDR3 DNA is TGTGCCAGTAGTACAGGGACAGGGATACACGAGCAGTACTTC. This gives the protein CASSTGTGIHEQYF.

This clone was counted once. V gene TRBV23-1 combines with J gene TRBJ2-5, with 10 bases that match TRBD1. TRBV23-1 is an open reading frame whose function is uncertain. V lost 7 bases and J lost 2; bases outside the gene matches: 10. The CDR3 is 16 amino acids. The CDR3 DNA is TGCGCCAGCATCCAGGGTTGGGGACAGGGGCAAGAGACCCAGTACTTC. Residues: CASIQGWGQGQETQYF.

This rearrangement joins TRBV5-4 to TRBJ2-3, with 7 bases lining up with TRBD1. The ends lost 2 bases at V and 0 bases at J; junction bases unmatched: 3. Germline V CDR1 and CDR2: SGHNT, YYREEE (reference sequence). This CDR3 spans 15 amino acids. CDR3 amino acids: CASSFEGASTDTQYF. The CDR3 DNA is TGTGCCAGCAGCTTTGAGGGGGCGAGCACAGATACGCAGTATTTT.

The chain is built from TRBV7-9 and TRBJ1-6; D uncertain. Trimming pared 1 base from V and 8 bases from J, leaving 9 bases between. Germline values: CDR1 SEHNR, CDR2 FQNEAQ (reference sequence). This CDR3 has 14 amino acids. CDR3 region: CASSLGEGYSPLHF. CDR3 DNA sequence: TGTGCCAGCAGCTTAGGTGAGGGATATTCACCCCTCCACTTT.

V is TRBV28 and J is TRBJ1-2, with unresolved D. V lost 1 base to trimming and J lost 2 bases, with 8 bases between them. The germline V gene encodes CDR1 MDHEN and CDR2 SYDVKM. CDR3 length: 14 residues. CDR3 residues: CASSLFGGNYGYTF. In DNA, the CDR3 is TGTGCCAGCAGTTTATTTGGCGGGAACTATGGCTACACCTTC.

This clone was detected a few times. The V and J genes are TRBV27 and TRBJ1-2; possible D gene TRBD1, 6 bases. The CDR3 sequence is 15 residues long. Trimming removed 4 bases at V and 3 bases at J, with 15 bases between. Germline V gene lookup returns CDR1 MNHEY and CDR2 SMNVEV (reference sequence). The CDR3 coding sequence is TGTGCCAGCAGTTCCTCCTCCGAGGGGGACTATGGCTACACCTTC. Translating it yields CASSSSSEGDYGYTF.

The chain links TRBV7-9 to TRBJ2-1; 8 bases align to TRBD1. The germline gives CDR1 SEHNR, CDR2 FQNEAQ (reference sequence). With 10 bases clipped from V and 6 bases from J, the junction kept 11 bases outside the gene matches. The CDR3 has 14 residues. The CDR3 loop reads CATQDRVGSNEQFF. CDR3 DNA sequence: TGTGCCACTCAGGACAGGGTAGGTTCCAATGAGCAGTTCTTC. Full variable domain (rest looked up from reference TRBV7-9 and TRBJ2-1): DTGVSQNPRHKITKRGQNVTFRCDPISEHNRLYWYRQTLGQGPEFLTYFQNEAQLEKSRLLSDRFSAERPKGSFSTLEIQRTEQGDSAMYLCATQDRVGSNEQFFGPGTRLTVL.

The chain carries TRBV19 and TRBJ1-3, with 9 positions matching TRBD1. The CDR3 totals 17 residues. In germline, CDR1 is LNHDA, CDR2 SQIVND (reference sequence). V lost 5 bases to trimming and J lost 3 bases; unmatched junction nucleotides: 11. The CDR3 DNA reads as TGTGCCAGTAGTGGGGGACAGGGACCAACGGGTGGAAACACCATATATTTT. Amino acids: CASSGGQGPTGGNTIYF.

The J gene is TRBJ2-3, the V gene TRBV4-2; D possibly corresponds to TRBD2 (6 bases). Per germline, CDR1 LGHNA and CDR2 YNFKEQ. V was trimmed by 2 bases and J by 1 base, leaving 19 bases between them. The CDR3 runs to 18 residues. Here the CDR3 reads CASSQPQAGRDGTDTQYF. DNA for the CDR3: TGTGCCAGCAGCCAACCTCAGGCCGGGCGGGATGGCACAGATACGCAGTATTTT.

V gene TRBV21-1 combines with J gene TRBJ2-7; the table gives TRBD1 as D, unverified against the DNA. TRBV21-1 is tagged as a pseudogene. This CDR3 has 16 amino acids. The DNA of the CDR3 is TGTGCCAGCAGCAAAATCGCAGGGGGCGCTTATTACGAGCAGTACTTC. Its translation: CASSKIAGGAYYEQYF.

The chain links TRBV6-5 to TRBJ1-2, with TRBD1 matching over 7 bases. Germline V gene sequence: CDR1 MNHEY, CDR2 SVGAGI. This CDR3 has 12 amino acids. J was trimmed by 4 bases and V by 6 bases; bases with no gene match: 2. DNA of the CDR3: TGTGCCAGCAGGGGGACAGCCTATGGCTACACCTTC. Translation: CASRGTAYGYTF.

This clone was detected only a few times. CDR3 DNA sequence: TGTGCCAGTAGTGGCGGGGCACTCGAGCAGTACTTC. Translating gives CASSGGALEQYF. This chain uses TRBV19 with TRBJ2-7; D might be TRBD2 (6 bases). V lost 5 bases and J lost 6, with 11 bases in between. The CDR3 is 12 residues long. Germline-derived CDR1 and CDR2 are LNHDA and SQIVND (reference sequence).

This rearrangement joins TRBV7-6 to TRBJ2-1; 11 bases are a match to TRBD2. The length of the CDR3 is 15 residues. With 1 base clipped from V and 9 bases from J, the junction kept 5 bases outside the gene matches. CDR1 and CDR2 (germline): SGHVS, FNYEAQ. The CDR3 bases are TGTGCCAGCAGCTTAGTGACTAGCGGGGCGGGTGAGCAGTTCTTC. Its translation: CASSLVTSGAGEQFF.

This chain uses TRBV4-1 with TRBJ1-2; 8 bases fit TRBD1. V lost 4 bases and J lost 6; bases outside the gene matches: 10. CDR3 size: 15 residues. Germline CDR1 and CDR2: MGHRA and YSYEKL. The CDR3 nucleotides read TGCGCCAGCAGCCCACCCGCAGGGGGCGGACATGGCTACACCTTC. It codes for CASSPPAGGGHGYTF.

The chain has TRBV24-1 and TRBJ2-2; possible D gene TRBD2, 5 bases. The germline CDR1 and CDR2 sequences are KGHDR and SFDVKD. The CDR3 loop spans 14 amino acids. With 5 bases removed from V and 6 bases from J, the gap between germline ends came to 12 bases. Here the CDR3 DNA reads TGTGCCACCAGTGGGCCTGCCGGGGCCGGGGAGCTGTTTTTT. Translation: CATSGPAGAGELFF.

The chain recombines TRBV12-5 with TRBJ1-5; 10 nucleotides align to TRBD1. V trimming: 4 bases; J trimming: 6 bases; junction bases outside the gene matches: 9. Germline CDR1 and CDR2: LGHNT and FRNRAP. This CDR3 contains 16 residues. The CDR3 here is CASGSGTGEPGQPQHF. CDR3 sequence (DNA): TGTGCTAGTGGTTCCGGGACAGGGGAGCCGGGTCAGCCCCAGCATTTT.

This clone was detected a few times. This chain links TRBV5-4 with TRBJ1-3; D remains ambiguous. Trimming removed 3 bases at V and 0 bases at J, with 10 bases between. Per the germline V gene, CDR1 is SGHNT and CDR2 is YYREEE (reference sequence). The CDR3 runs 15 residues. Written as DNA, the CDR3 is TGTGCCAGCAGCTCGAACGGAGTCTCTGGAAACACCATATATTTT. Translation: CASSSNGVSGNTIYF.

The CDR3, as DNA: TGCGCCAGCAGCCATCATGGGACTAACACAGATACGCAGTATTTT. Its protein product is CASSHHGTNTDTQYF. V and J are TRBV4-1 and TRBJ2-3; TRBD2 matches 7 bases. The J segment lost 2 bases and the V segment lost 3 bases, leaving 5 bases of the junction unmatched. The CDR3 covers 15 residues. The germline V gene has CDR1 MGHRA and CDR2 YSYEKL.

The gene calls are TRBV19 and TRBJ2-2, with 7 bases aligning to TRBD2. The CDR3 consists of 15 residues. Unmatched junction bases numbered 3, after V lost 3 bases and J lost 2 bases. Germline V CDR1 and CDR2: LNHDA, SQIVND (reference sequence). This CDR3 reads CASSMLAENTGELFF. CDR3 in DNA: TGTGCCAGTAGTATGCTAGCGGAAAACACCGGGGAGCTGTTTTTT.

The gene calls are TRBV4-2 and TRBJ1-1, with D possibly matching TRBD1 (6 bases). V was clipped by 5 bases and J by 6 bases, with 19 bases between them. CDR1 LGHNA and CDR2 YNFKEQ come from the germline V gene. CDR3 length: 15 residues. CDR3 protein: CASSSRDKVGPEAFF. CDR3 sequence (DNA): TGTGCCAGCAGCTCCCGGGACAAGGTCGGACCTGAAGCTTTCTTT.

The V and J genes are TRBV27 and TRBJ2-2; D is perhaps TRBD1 (6 bases). The V end lost 2 bases, the J end lost 4 bases, and 17 bases lay between the germline ends. This CDR3 region has 17 residues. CDR1 and CDR2 from the germline V gene are MNHEY and SMNVEV (reference sequence). CDR3 nucleotides: TGTGCCAGCAGTTTACCCCTCGCAGGGGAGCGCACCGGGGAGCTGTTTTTT. Translated, it gives CASSLPLAGERTGELFF.

V is TRBV4-1 and J is TRBJ1-5, with 11 positions matching TRBD1. Germline CDR1 MGHRA, CDR2 YSYEKL. CDR3 length: 17 residues. V lost 4 bases and J lost 7; bases outside the gene matches: 12. CDR3 in amino acids: CASSLSPDRGLVQPQHF. CDR3 DNA sequence: TGCGCCAGCAGCCTGAGCCCGGACAGGGGGCTCGTACAGCCCCAGCATTTT.

This clone was counted a single time. The CDR3, as DNA: TGTGCCAGCAGCGTCGGGACACGGAGTACCGGGGAGCTGTTTTTT. It yields the protein CASSVGTRSTGELFF. This chain uses TRBV3-1 (or the pseudogene TRBV3-2) with TRBJ2-2, with TRBD1 as a possible D gene (6 bases). CDR3 size: 15 residues. V was trimmed by 5 bases and J by 5 bases, leaving 15 bases between them. Germline loops: CDR1 LGHDT, CDR2 YNNKEL (reference sequence).

This chain uses TRBV4-2 with TRBJ2-3; TRBD2 aligns across 10 bases. V gave up 5 bases and J gave up 1 base; unmatched junction bases: 3. The CDR3 has 15 residues. The germline gives CDR1 LGHNA, CDR2 YNFKEQ. CDR3 nucleotide sequence: TGTGCCAGCAGCGAAACTAGCGGGGGCACAGATACGCAGTATTTT. Translating it yields CASSETSGGTDTQYF.